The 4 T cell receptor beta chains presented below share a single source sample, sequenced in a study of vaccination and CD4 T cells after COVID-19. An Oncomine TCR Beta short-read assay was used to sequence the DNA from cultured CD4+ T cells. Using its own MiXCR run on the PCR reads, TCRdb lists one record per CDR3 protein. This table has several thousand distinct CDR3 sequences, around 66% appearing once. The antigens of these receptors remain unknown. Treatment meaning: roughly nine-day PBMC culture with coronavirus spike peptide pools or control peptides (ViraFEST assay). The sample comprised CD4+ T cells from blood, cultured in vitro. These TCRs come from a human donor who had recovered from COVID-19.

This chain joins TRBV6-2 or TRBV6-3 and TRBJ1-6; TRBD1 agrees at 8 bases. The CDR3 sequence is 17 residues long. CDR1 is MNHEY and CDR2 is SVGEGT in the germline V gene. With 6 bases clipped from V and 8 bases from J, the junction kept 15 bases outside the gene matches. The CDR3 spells CASSPHRTGKGDSPLHF. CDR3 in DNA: TGTGCCAGCAGCCCACATCGGACAGGGAAAGGGGATTCACCCCTCCACTTT.

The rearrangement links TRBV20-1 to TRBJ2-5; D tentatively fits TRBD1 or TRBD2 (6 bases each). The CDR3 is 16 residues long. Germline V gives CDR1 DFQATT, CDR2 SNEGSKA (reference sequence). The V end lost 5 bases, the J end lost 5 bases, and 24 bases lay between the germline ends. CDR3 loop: CSAPPGGGRGLETQYF. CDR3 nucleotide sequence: TGCAGTGCTCCCCCCGGGGGCGGTAGGGGCCTGGAGACCCAGTACTTC.

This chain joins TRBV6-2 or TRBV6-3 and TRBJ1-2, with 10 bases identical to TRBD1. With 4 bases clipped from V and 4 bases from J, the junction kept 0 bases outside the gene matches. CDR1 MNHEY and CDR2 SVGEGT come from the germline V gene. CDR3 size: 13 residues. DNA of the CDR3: TGTGCCAGCAGTTGGGACAGGGGCTATGGCTACACCTTC. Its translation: CASSWDRGYGYTF.

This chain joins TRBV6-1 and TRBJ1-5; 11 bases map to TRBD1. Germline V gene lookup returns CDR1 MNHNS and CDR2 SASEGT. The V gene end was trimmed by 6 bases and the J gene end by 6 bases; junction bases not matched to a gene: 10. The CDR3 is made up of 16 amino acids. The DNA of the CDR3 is TGTGCCAGCAGAGCTAGGACAGGGGGCGCGATTCAGCCCCAGCATTTT. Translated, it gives CASRARTGGAIQPQHF.